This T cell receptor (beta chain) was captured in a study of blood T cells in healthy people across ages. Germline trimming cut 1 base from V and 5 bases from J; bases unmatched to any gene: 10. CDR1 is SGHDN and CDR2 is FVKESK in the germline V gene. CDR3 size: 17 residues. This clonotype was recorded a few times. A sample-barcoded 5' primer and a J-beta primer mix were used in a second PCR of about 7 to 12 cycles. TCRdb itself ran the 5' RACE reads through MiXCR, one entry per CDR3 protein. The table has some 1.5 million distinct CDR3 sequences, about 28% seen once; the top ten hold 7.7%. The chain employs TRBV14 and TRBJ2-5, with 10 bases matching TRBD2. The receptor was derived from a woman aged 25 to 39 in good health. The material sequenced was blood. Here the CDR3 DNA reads TGTGCCAGCAGCCAAGGGATAGCGGGAGGAAGACTCGAGACCCAGTACTTC. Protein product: CASSQGIAGGRLETQYF.